This T cell receptor beta chain is drawn from a study of chemoradiotherapy in HPV16-positive cancers. Germline CDR1 SGHNT, CDR2 YENEEA. The CDR3 contains 17 residues. V gave up 0 bases and J gave up 0 bases, with 12 bases separating them. This clone was detected only a few times. Some clones are missing from TCRdb's copy, which holds only in-frame ones; the method was immunoSEQ multiplex PCR. The data contain about 21,000 clones, around 88% of them singletons. The clonotype was recovered from a human donor with HPV-associated anogenital cancer. The input for sequencing was blood, taken from a patient who underwent chemoradiotherapy. The chain couples TRBV11-3 to TRBJ2-4, with D maybe TRBD2 (5 bases). The CDR3 region has the DNA TGTGCCAGCAGCTTAGAAACCGGAGGAATAGCCAAAAACATTCAGTACTTC. This translates into CASSLETGGIAKNIQYF.